This T cell receptor (beta chain) was sequenced during a study of blood T cell repertoires in COVID-19. Study overall: There were acute and convalescent COVID-19 samples, and they came from the United States, Italy and Spain. PBMCs, B-cell-depleted T cells, or T cells were the source of the cDNA or gDNA that made up the material.

Per the germline V gene, CDR1 is SGHDT and CDR2 is YYEEEE. The CDR3 contains 14 residues. V lost 4 bases, J lost 3 bases, and 11 bases lay in between. Produced via immunoSEQ multiplex PCR; TCRdb's table is partial and in-frame only. The sample lists roughly 200,000 clones; approximately 83% were seen once. This TCR came from a man in his sixties with acute or convalescent COVID-19. The specimen sequenced was peripheral blood. The genes are TRBV5-6 and TRBJ1-3; tentative D call: TRBD1 (5 bases). Here the CDR3 DNA reads TGTGCCAGCAGCGTCCAGGGAAGTGGAAACACCATATATTTT. It is translated as CASSVQGSGNTIYF.